This TCR beta chain was documented in a study of OX40 agonist ivuxolimab in advanced cancers. Overall study: Participants, roughly 80% male, averaged about 56 years of age, ranging from about 23 to 90.

General study points: In general, CD8+ T cells held more expanded clones than CD4+ did, on average. Nonresponders, in some cases, also had low normalized T-cell clonal expansion.

The repertoire was sequenced with immunoSEQ multiplex PCR; TCRdb's copy has only in-frame clones and lacks some. Among fewer than 75,000 clones listed, about 89% were seen once. On this clone: What it recognizes is unknown.

Germline loops: CDR1 LNHDA, CDR2 SQIVND (reference sequence). Trimming at V came to 4 bases and at J to 4 bases, leaving 10 bases not matched to a gene. The CDR3 length is 17 residues. Peripheral blood came from all dose cohorts at three timepoints. The source is an adult with an advanced solid tumor such as melanoma, head and neck, liver or kidney cancer. Sequencing used CD4+ or CD8+ T cells sorted from blood, obtained in a trial of the OX40 agonist ivuxolimab. The chain is built from TRBV19 and TRBJ1-5, with TRBD1 matching over 10 bases. CDR3 sequence (DNA): TGTGCCAGTAGTACCAAAGACAGGGGGCTGGGGAATCAGCCCCAGCATTTT. It is translated as CASSTKDRGLGNQPQHF.